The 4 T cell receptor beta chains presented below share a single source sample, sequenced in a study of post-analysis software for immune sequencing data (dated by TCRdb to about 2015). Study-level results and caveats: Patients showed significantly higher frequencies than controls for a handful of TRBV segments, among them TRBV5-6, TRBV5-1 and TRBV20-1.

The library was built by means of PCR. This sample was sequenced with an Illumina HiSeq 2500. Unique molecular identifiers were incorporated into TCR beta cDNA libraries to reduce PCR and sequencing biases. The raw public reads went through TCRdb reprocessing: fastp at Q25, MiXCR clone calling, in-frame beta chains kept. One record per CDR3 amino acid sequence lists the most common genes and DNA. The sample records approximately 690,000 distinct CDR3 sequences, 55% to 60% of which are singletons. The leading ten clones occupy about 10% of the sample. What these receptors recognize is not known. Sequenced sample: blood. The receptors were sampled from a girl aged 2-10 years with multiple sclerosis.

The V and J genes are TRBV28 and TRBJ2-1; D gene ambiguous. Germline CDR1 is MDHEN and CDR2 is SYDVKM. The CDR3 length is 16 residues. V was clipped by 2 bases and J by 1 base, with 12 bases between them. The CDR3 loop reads CASSLRRVGSYNEQFF. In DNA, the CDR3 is TGTGCCAGCAGTTTACGGAGAGTTGGGTCCTACAATGAGCAGTTCTTC.

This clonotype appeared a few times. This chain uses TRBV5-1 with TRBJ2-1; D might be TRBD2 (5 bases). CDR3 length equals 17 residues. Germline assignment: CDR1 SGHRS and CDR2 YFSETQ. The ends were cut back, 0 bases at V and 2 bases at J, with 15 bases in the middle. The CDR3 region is CASSLDKGARAYNEQFF. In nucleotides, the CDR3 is TGCGCCAGCAGCTTGGATAAGGGAGCTAGGGCCTACAATGAGCAGTTCTTC.

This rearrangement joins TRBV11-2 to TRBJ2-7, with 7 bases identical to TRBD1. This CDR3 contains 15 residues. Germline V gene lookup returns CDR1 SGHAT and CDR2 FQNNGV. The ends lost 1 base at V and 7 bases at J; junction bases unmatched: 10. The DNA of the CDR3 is TGTGCCAGCAGCTTAGCCCCGACAGGGCGCAGGGAGCAGTACTTC. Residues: CASSLAPTGRREQYF.

The CDR3 sequence: CASSPPVGTGAYNEQFF. In DNA, the CDR3 is TGTGCCAGCAGCCCCCCCGTGGGTACAGGGGCCTACAATGAGCAGTTCTTC. The J gene is TRBJ2-1, the V gene TRBV13; TRBD1 matches 7 bases. Germline V gene sequence: CDR1 PRHDT, CDR2 FYEKMQ (reference sequence). The CDR3 is made up of 17 amino acids. V gave up 5 bases and J gave up 2 bases; unmatched junction bases: 12.